This record covers a single T cell receptor beta chain. At one boundary the junction diverges from the germline segment, which might be a read error. Germline V lookup: CDR1 MDHEN, CDR2 SYDVKM. This CDR3 is 13 amino acids long. As originally analysed: Amplification from reference gene primers served as the basis for estimated nucleated cell counts. Measured with immunoSEQ multiplex PCR; TCRdb has only the in-frame clones, and not every one. V and J calls and clone size are those listed in that table; D and trimming were worked out from the DNA. The table includes around 270,000 clones, approximately 89% detected once. The data were obtained in a study of blood T cell repertoires in COVID-19. In the study overall: COVID-19 samples from acute and convalescent phases originated in the United States, Italy and Spain. Nucleic acid was either cDNA or gDNA, and it came from T cells, B-cell-depleted T cells, or PBMCs.

This TCR came from a woman in her forties who had been exposed to COVID-19. The rearrangement links TRBV28 to TRBJ1-2; D may be TRBD1 (6 bases). Sample: PBMCs or T cells enriched from blood (not recorded which). CDR3 bases: TGTGCCAGCAGCCAAAACAGGGATTCTAGAGATATCTTC. Translating gives CASSQNRDSRDIF.